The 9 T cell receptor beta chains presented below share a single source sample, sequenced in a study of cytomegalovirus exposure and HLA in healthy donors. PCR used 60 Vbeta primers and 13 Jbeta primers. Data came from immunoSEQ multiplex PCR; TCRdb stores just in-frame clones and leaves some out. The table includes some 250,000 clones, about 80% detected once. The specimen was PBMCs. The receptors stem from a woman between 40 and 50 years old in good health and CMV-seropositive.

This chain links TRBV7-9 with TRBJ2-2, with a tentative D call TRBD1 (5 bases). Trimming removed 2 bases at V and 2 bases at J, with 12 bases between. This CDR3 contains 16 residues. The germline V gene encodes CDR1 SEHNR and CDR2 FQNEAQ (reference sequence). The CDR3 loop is CASSLIPGHNTGELFF. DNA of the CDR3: TGTGCCAGCAGCTTAATTCCCGGACACAACACCGGGGAGCTGTTTTTT.

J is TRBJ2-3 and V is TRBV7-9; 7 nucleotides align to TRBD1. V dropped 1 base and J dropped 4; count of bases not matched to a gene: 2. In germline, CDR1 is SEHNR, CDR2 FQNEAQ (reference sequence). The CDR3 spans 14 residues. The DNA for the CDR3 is TGTGCCAGCAGCTTAGTCGACAGGGCAGATACGCAGTATTTT. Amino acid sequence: CASSLVDRADTQYF.

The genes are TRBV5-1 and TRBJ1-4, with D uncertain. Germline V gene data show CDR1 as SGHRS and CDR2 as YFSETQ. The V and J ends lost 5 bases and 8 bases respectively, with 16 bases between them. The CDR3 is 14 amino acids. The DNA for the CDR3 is TGCGCCAGCAGTCGTAGTGACTTCGAAGAAAAACTGTTTTTT. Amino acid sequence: CASSRSDFEEKLFF.

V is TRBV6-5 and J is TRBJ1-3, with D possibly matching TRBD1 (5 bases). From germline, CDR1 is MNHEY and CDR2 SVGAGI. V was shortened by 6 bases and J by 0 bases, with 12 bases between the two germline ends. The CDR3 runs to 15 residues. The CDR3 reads CASSPAGLSGNTIYF. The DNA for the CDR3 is TGTGCCAGCAGCCCTGCGGGGCTCTCTGGAAACACCATATATTTT.

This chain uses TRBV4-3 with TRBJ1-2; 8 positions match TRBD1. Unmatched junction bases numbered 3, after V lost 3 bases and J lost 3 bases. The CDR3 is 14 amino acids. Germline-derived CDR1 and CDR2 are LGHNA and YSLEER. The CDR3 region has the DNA TGCGCCAGCAGCCAGCAGGACAGGGACTATGGCTACACCTTC. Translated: CASSQQDRDYGYTF.

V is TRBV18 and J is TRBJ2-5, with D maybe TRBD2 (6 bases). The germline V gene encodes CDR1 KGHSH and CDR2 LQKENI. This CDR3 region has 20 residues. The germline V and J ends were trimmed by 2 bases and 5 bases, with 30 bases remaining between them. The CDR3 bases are TGTGCCAGCTCACCAGAGGTGAACGGGAGCTATAGAAGTAATGCGGAGACCCAGTACTTC. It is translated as CASSPEVNGSYRSNAETQYF. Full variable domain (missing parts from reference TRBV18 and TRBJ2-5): NAGVMQNPRHLVRRRGQEARLRCSPMKGHSHVYWYRQLPEEGLKFMVYLQKENIIDESGMPKERFSAEFPKEGPSILRIQQVVRGDSAAYFCASSPEVNGSYRSNAETQYFGPGTRLLVL.

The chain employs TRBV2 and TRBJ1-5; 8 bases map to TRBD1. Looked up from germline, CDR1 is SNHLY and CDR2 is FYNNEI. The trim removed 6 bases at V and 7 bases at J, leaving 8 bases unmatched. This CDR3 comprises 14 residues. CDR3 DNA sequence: TGTGCCAGCAGCCCTAACAGGGGGGAACAGCCCCAGCATTTT. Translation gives CASSPNRGEQPQHF. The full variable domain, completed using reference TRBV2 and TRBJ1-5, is EPEVTQTPSHQVTQMGQEVILRCVPISNHLYFYWYRQILGQKVEFLVSFYNNEISEKSEIFDDQFSVERPDGSNFTLKIRSTKLEDSAMYFCASSPNRGEQPQHFGDGTRLSIL.

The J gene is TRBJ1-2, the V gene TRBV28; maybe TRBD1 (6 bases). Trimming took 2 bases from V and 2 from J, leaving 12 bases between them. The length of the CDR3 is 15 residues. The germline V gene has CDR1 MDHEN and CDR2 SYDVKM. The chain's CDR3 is CASSLGGTWNYGYTF. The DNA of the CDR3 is TGTGCCAGCAGTTTAGGGGGCACGTGGAACTATGGCTACACCTTC.

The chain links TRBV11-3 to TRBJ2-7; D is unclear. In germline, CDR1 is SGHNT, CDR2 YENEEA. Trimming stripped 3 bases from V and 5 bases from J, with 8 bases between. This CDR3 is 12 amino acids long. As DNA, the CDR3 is TGTGCCAGCAGCTTGAAATGGCACGAGCAGTACTTC. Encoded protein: CASSLKWHEQYF.